The rows below give T cell receptor beta chains drawn from one sample of a study of a mutant IDH1 vaccine in newly diagnosed glioma. Clones were sequenced by immunoSEQ multiplex PCR, and TCRdb holds only the in-frame ones, with some missing. Of about 32,000 clones listed, about 78% are singletons. Their specific antigens are unknown. Material: PBMCs, obtained from a glioma patient whose treatment included an IDH1 peptide vaccine. These receptors came from a man aged 30-40 years with glioma. The CDR3 runs from the conserved cysteine through the conserved F or W. The D gene is left open where the match is weak. Size is omitted from some rows. Given values are once, few, many or a class for expanded clones.

TRBV30,TRBJ2-6,TRBD1,.,TGTGCCTGGACAAGACAGGGACAAGCCAACGTCCTGACTTTC,CAWTRQGQANVLTF
TRBV7-9,TRBJ1-1,.,.,TGTGCCAGCAGCTCACGGGCCCTGAACACTGAAGCTTTCTTT,CASSSRALNTEAFF
TRBV5-1,TRBJ2-3,TRBD1,.,TGCGCCAGCAGCACGGCCCCAACCGGGACAGGGGTTGATGATACGCAGTATTTT,CASSTAPTGTGVDDTQYF
TRBV9,TRBJ2-7,TRBD2,.,TGTGCCAGCAGCGTAGGGAGCGGGGTTTACGACGAGCAGTACTTC,CASSVGSGVYDEQYF
TRBV10-3,TRBJ2-1,TRBD1,.,TGTGCCATCAGTGGAGGACAGGGCTCCTACAATGAGCAGTTCTTC,CAISGGQGSYNEQFF
TRBV6-5,TRBJ2-3,TRBD2,.,TGTGCCAGCAGTTTCAGTAGCGGGGGGATTTGGGGGTCGCAGTATTTT,CASSFSSGGIWGSQYF
TRBV21-1,TRBJ1-2,.,.,TGTGCCAGCACCTCAAGGGGGACAGGCTCCTATGGCTACACCTTC,CASTSRGTGSYGYTF
TRBV5-4,TRBJ1-2,TRBD1,.,TGTGCCAGCAGCCCAGCGGGACAGGGAGGCTATGGCTACACCTTC,CASSPAGQGGYGYTF
TRBV7-2,TRBJ2-3,TRBD1,once,TGTGCCAGCAGCTACGGACAGGGTTGGGATACGCAGTATTTT,CASSYGQGWDTQYF
TRBV5-6,TRBJ2-1,.,.,TGTGCCAGCGGGCCGGGAGATGGAGATGAGCAGTTCTTC,CASGPGDGDEQFF
TRBV2,TRBJ2-7,.,.,TGTGCCAGCAGACCCGTATCCTACGAGCAGTACTTC,CASRPVSYEQYF
TRBV5-4,TRBJ1-1,TRBD1,.,TGTGCCAGCACACGGGACAGGGACGAAGCTTTCTTT,CASTRDRDEAFF
TRBV2,TRBJ2-5,.,.,TGTGCCAGCAGATTTAACCGGGCCGAGGAGACCCAGTACTTC,CASRFNRAEETQYF
TRBV6-1,TRBJ2-1,.,.,TGTGCCAGCAGTGATACCACGCATAAGTTCTTC,CASSDTTHKFF
TRBV10-3,TRBJ2-7,.,.,TGTGCCATCAGTGTATGGTCTGGCGAGGGTCAAGAGCAGTACTTC,CAISVWSGEGQEQYF
TRBV30,TRBJ2-5,TRBD2,.,TGTGCCTTCGGACTGGGGACTATTAAAGAGACCCAGTACTTC,CAFGLGTIKETQYF
TRBV14,TRBJ2-7,TRBD2,few,TGTGCCAGCAGCCCGGGTAATTGGGCGGGAGGTGGCGAGCAGTACTTC,CASSPGNWAGGGEQYF
TRBV19,TRBJ2-7,.,.,TGTGCCAGTAGTCTCTCTCGGGAGCCCTACGAGCAGTACTTC,CASSLSREPYEQYF
TRBV6-1,TRBJ1-3,.,.,TGTGCCAGTGGGAGTCTCAGAAACACCATATATTTT,CASGSLRNTIYF
TRBV29-1,TRBJ2-1,TRBD2,.,TGCAGCGTTGCGCCAGCGGGGTACAATGAGCAGTTCTTC,CSVAPAGYNEQFF
TRBV10-1,TRBJ2-1,.,.,TGCGCCAGCAGTGAGTCTGGAAACAATGAGCAGTTCTTC,CASSESGNNEQFF
TRBV9,TRBJ1-1,.,.,TGTGCCAGCAGCGTAGGGGGGACACAGAACACTGAAGCTTTCTTT,CASSVGGTQNTEAFF
TRBV4-1,TRBJ2-7,TRBD2,.,TGCGCCAGCAGTCGATTCGGGACTAGCGGGAGTCTGTACGAGCAGTACTTC,CASSRFGTSGSLYEQYF
TRBV6-5,TRBJ2-5,TRBD2,few,TGTGCCAGCAAGAGCGGGGCAGAGACCCAGTACTTC,CASKSGAETQYF
TRBV6-1,TRBJ2-2,.,once,TGTGCCAGCATCTGGCAGGGGGGGACCGGGGAGCTGTTTTTT,CASIWQGGTGELFF
TRBV7-2,TRBJ1-1,.,.,TGTGCCAGCAGCAAACAGATTAACACTGAAGCTTTCTTT,CASSKQINTEAFF
TRBV9,TRBJ1-3,TRBD1,.,TGTGCCAGCAGCCCCCGAGGGACAGACCCAGGCACCATATATTTT,CASSPRGTDPGTIYF